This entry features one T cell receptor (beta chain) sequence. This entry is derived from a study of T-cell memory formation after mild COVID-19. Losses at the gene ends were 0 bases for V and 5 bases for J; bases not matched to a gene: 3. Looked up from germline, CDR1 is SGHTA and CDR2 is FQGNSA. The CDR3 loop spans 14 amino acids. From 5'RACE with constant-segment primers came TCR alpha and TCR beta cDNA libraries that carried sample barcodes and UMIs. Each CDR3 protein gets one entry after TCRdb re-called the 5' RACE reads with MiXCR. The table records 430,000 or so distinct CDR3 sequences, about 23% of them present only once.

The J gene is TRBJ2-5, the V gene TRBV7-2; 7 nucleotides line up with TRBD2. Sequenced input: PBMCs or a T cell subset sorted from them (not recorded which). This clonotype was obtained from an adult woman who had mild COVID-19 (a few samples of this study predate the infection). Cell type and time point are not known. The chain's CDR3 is CASSLALSGETQYF. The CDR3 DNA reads TGTGCCAGCAGCTTAGCCCTTAGCGGGGAGACCCAGTACTTC. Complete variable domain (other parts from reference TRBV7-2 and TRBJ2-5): GAGVSQSPSNKVTEKGKDVELRCDPISGHTALYWYRQSLGQGLEFLIYFQGNSAPDKSGLPSDRFSAERTGGSVSTLTIQRTQQEDSAVYLCASSLALSGETQYFGPGTRLLVL.